The rows below give T cell receptor beta chains drawn from one sample of a study of blood T cells in healthy people across ages. MiXCR, run by TCRdb on the 5' RACE reads, gives a single entry per CDR3 protein. The table lists 1.5 million to 2 million distinct CDR3 sequences, 49% of them singletons. The sequenced material came from blood. These receptors were obtained from a woman aged 40-49 years in good health. The conserved cysteine and the conserved F or W are not part of the CDR3 here. Fields, in order: D gene, J gene, V gene, CDR3 protein. D genes are given only for firm matches.

NA	TRBJ2-3	TRBV6-5	ASSPSTGTVTDTQY
TRBD1	TRBJ1-2	TRBV7-3	ASSSGQGSNYGYT
TRBD1	TRBJ1-2	TRBV7-9	ASSLKGQGGYGYT
NA	TRBJ1-2	TRBV12-3/TRBV12-4	ASSTGRVDGYT
NA	TRBJ2-5	TRBV27	ASSRWGGYPETQY
NA	TRBJ2-3	TRBV4-1	ASSPILVVRTDTQY
NA	TRBJ1-3	TRBV10-2	ASSDSGQRHGNTIY
NA	TRBJ2-6	TRBV7-9	ASSPEVRRGNVLT
NA	TRBJ2-7	TRBV27	ASRLSIAYTFEQY
TRBD2	TRBJ2-5	TRBV5-6	ASSWGLAGGQTQY
TRBD1	TRBJ2-5	TRBV6-6	ASSSGQGARSQETQY
TRBD2	TRBJ2-5	TRBV20-1	SARQPAGQETQY
TRBD1	TRBJ2-7	TRBV4-3	ASSRGTGGIYEQY
TRBD1	TRBJ1-1	TRBV9	ASSSPLTGGTEAF
NA	TRBJ2-5	TRBV12-3/TRBV12-4	ASSFPPYREKTQY
TRBD1	TRBJ1-1	TRBV4-2	ASSHDRGMNTEAF
NA	TRBJ1-6	TRBV2	ASSELESYNSPLH
NA	TRBJ1-2	TRBV3-1	ASSQDGASDYT
TRBD1	TRBJ1-1	TRBV4-2	ASSQVPPGQASFDTEAF
TRBD2	TRBJ2-1	TRBV29-1	SAGTSGGLLGGEQF
TRBD2	TRBJ2-1	TRBV7-2	ASSLEGTSGGNEQF